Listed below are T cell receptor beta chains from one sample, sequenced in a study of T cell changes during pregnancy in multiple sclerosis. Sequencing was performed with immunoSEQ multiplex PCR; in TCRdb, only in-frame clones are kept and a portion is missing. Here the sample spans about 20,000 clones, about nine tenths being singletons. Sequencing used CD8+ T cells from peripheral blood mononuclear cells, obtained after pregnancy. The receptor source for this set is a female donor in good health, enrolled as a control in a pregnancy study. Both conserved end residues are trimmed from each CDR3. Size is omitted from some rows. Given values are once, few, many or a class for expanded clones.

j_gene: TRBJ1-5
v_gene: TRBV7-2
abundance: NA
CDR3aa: ASSSLGGDQPQH

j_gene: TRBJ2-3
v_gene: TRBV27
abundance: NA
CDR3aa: ASSLSDRELHTDTQY

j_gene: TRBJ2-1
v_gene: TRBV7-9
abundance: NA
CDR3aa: ASSLGRQGSGVYNEQF

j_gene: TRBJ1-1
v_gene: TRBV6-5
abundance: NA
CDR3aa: ASSYSPQGLNTEAF

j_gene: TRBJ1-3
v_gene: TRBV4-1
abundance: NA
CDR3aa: ASSQDRQAGNTIY

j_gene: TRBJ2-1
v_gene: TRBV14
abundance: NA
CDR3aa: ASSHRGGGVEQF

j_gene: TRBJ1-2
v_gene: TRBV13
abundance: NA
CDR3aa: ASSLETVNAGYT

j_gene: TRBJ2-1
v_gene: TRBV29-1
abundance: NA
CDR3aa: SASGGDYNEQF

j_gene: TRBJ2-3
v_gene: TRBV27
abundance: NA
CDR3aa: ASSLSRKDTQY

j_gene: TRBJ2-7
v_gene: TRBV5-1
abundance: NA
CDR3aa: ASSLDRGSYEQY

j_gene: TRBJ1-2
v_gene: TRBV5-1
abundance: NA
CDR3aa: ASAIIPGAGRNGYT

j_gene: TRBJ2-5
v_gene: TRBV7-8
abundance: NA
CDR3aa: ASSLARRSETQY

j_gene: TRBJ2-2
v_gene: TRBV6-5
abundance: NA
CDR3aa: ASSYAGGSGELF

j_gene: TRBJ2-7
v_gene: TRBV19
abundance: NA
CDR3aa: ASSFRLALYSYEQY

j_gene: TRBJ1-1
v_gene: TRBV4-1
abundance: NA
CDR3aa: ASSQVGRLRDRITEAF

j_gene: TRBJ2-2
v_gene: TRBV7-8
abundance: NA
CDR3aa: ASILRGQDEDGELF

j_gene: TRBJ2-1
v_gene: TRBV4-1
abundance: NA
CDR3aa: ASSQDVGSWAGAYNEQF

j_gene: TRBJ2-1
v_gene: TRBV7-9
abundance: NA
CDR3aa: ASSFALAVRHEQF

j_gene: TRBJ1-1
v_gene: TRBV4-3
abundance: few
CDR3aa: ASSQDQGHTEAF

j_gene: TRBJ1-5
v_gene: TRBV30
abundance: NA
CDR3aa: AWSVRQGISGGNQPQH

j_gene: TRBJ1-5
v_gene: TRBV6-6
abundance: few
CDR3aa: ASSYSIQGGNQPQH

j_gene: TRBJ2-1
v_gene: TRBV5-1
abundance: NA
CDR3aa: ASSFGDRGRNEQF

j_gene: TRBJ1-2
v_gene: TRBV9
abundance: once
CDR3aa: ASSDTRGANGYT

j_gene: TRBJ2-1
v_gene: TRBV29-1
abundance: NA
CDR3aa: SVWAGNNEQF

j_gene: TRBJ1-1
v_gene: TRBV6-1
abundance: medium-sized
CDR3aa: ASSTRTGDTEAF

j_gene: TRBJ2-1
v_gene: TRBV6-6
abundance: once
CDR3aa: ASSYLLNEQF

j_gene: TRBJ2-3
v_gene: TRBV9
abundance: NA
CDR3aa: ASSTTDTQY

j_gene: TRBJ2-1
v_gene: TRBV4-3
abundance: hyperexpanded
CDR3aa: ASSLGLADNEQF

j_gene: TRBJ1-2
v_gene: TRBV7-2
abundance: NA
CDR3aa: ASSLVSAGGDGYT

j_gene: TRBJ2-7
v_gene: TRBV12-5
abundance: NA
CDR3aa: ASFPRKQQGAHEQY

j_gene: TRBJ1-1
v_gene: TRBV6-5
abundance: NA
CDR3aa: ASSYSQGLYPEAF

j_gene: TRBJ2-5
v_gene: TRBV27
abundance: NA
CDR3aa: ASSPRVQETQY

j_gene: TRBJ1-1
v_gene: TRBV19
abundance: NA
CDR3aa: ASSIGQGAGEAF

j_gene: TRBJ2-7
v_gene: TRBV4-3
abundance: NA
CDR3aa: ASSQGLAGVLYEQY

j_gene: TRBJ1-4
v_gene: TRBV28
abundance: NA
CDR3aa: ASSSLREWEKLF

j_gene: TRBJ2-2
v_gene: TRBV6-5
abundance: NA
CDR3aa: ASSYSGGGELF

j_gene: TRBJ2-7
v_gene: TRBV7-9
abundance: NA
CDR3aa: ASSTDRPEQY

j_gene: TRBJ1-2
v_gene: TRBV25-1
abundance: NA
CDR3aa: ASRGPYGYT

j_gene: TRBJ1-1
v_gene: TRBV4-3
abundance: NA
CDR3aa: ASSQDGNTEAF

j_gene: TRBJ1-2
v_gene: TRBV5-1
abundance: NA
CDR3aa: ASSRGQGAANYGYT

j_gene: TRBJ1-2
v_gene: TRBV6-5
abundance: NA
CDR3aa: ASSYGSGGIYGYT

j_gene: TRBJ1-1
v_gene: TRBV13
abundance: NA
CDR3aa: ASSLQGNTEAF

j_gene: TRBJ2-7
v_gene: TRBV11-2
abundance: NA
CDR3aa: ASSSESGEGEQY

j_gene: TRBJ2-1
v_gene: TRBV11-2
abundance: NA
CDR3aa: ASSPGANEQF

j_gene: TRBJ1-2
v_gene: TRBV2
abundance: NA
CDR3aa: AGITGGEVGYT

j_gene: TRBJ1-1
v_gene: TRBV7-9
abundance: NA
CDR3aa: ASSIGQGVGEAF

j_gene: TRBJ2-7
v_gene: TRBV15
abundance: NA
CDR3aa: ATSRGTGQYPYEQY

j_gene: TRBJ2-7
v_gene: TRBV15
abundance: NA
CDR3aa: ATSDPGGIGYEQY

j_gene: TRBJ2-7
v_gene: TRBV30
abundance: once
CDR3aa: AWTLTGGTYEQY

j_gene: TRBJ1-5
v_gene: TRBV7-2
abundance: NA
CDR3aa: ASSLVTGGPQH

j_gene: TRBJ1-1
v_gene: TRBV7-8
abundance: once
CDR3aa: ASSSRQGGWDAEAF

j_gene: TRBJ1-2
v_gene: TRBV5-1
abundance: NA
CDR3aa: ASSPFGGWDGYT

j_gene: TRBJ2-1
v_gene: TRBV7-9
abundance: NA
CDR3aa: ASASPGTQKLYNEQF

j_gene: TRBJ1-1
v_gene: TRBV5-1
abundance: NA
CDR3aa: ASSLAVNTEAF

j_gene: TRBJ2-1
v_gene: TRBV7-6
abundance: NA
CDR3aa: ASSLSSGGGNEQF

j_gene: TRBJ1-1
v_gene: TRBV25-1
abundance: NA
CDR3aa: ASGGDGVNTEAF

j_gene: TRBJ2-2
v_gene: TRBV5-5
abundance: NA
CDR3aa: ASSLKAGWSTGELF